The T cell receptor beta chain described here comes from a study of beta chain features in type 1 diabetes. About the research overall: Across the samples, roughly 98 million sorted cells were examined in total.

Isolated RNA was reverse transcribed in full, so expressed TCRB transcripts were sequenced. The assay was immunoSEQ multiplex PCR, and TCRdb's table has in-frame clones only and misses some. The sample carries hundreds of thousands of clones, roughly a sixth recorded once. Germline V gene data show CDR1 as SGHTA and CDR2 as FQGNSA. V dropped 6 bases and J dropped 5 bases, with 16 bases sitting between them. This CDR3 region has 14 residues. Purity exceeded 95% in all sorted populations. This clonotype was sampled from a woman between 18 and 29 years old in good health. The sequenced sample was naive CD4+ T cells from blood. This chain uses TRBV7-2 with TRBJ2-5; a weak D match, TRBD1 (6 bases). CDR3 sequence reads: CASRTQGMTETQYF. DNA of the CDR3: TGTGCCAGCAGGACACAGGGAATGACGGAGACCCAGTACTTC.